This TCR beta chain came from a study of shared clonotypes between healthy human individuals. The germline V and J ends were trimmed by 0 bases and 5 bases, with 7 bases remaining between them. Germline CDR1 reads MGHRA; CDR2 reads YSYEKL. This CDR3 has 13 amino acids. Profiling relied on immunoSEQ multiplex PCR, and the TCRdb table lists in-frame clones only, not all of them. The table records 1.5 million to 2.5 million clones, just under 95% of them present only once. In regard to this clone: Antigen specificity is unknown. Other DNA sequences in this specimen translate into the identical CDR3.

Terminally differentiated effector memory CD45RA+ cells were excluded by CCR7 positive selection of CD45RO-negative cells. Study-wide findings and caveats: The naive CD4 repertoires of several donors were compared, and 5% to 6.5% of clonotypes were shared.

This chain joins TRBV4-1 and TRBJ1-1; D unclear. Sequencing input: naive CD8+ T cells sorted from blood. The sequence came from a man younger than 35 in good health. Here the CDR3 DNA reads TGCGCCAGCAGCCAAGATACCGAAACTGAAGCTTTCTTT. The encoded protein is CASSQDTETEAFF.